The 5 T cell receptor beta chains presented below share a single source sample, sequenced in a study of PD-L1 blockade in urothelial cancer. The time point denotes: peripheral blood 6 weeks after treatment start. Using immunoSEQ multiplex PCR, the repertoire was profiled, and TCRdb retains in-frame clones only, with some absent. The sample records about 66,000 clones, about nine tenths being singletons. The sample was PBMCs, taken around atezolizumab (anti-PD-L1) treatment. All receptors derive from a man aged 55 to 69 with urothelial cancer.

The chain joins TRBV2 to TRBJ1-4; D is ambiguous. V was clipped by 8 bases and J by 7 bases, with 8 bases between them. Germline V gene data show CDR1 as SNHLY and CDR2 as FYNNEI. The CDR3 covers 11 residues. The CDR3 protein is CASRVSEKLFF. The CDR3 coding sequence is TGTGCCAGCCGGGTTTCTGAAAAACTGTTTTTT.

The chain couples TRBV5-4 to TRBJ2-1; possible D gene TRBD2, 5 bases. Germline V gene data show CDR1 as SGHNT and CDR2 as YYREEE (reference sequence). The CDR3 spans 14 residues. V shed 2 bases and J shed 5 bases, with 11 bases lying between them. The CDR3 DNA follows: TGTGCCAGCAGCTTTCGGGGTTGGGACAATGAGCAGTTCTTC. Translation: CASSFRGWDNEQFF.

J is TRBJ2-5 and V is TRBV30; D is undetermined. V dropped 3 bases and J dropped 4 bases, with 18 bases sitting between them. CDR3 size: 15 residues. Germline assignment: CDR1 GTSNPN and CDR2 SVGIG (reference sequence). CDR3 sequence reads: CAWSKRSDPGETQYF. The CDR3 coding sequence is TGTGCCTGGAGCAAAAGATCCGATCCGGGAGAGACCCAGTACTTC. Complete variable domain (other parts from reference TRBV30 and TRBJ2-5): SQTIHQWPATLVQPVGSPLSLECTVEGTSNPNLYWYRQAAGRGLQLLFYSVGIGQISSEVPQNLSASRPQDRQFILSSKKLLLSDSGFYLCAWSKRSDPGETQYFGPGTRLLVL.

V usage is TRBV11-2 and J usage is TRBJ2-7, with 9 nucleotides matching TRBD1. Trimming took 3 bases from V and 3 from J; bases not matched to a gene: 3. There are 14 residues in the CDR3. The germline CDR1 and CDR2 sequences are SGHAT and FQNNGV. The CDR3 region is CASSFGTGYYEQYF. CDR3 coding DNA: TGTGCCAGCAGCTTTGGGACAGGGTACTACGAGCAGTACTTC. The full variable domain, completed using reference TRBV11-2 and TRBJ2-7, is EAGVAQSPRYKIIEKRQSVAFWCNPISGHATLYWYQQILGQGPKLLIQFQNNGVVDDSQLPKDRFSAERLKGVDSTLKIQPAKLEDSAVYLCASSFGTGYYEQYFGPGTRLTVT.

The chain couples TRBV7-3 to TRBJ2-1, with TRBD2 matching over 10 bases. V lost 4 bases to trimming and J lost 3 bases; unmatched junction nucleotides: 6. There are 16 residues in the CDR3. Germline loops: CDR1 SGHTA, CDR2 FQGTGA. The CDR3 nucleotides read TGTGCCAGCAGCTCAAGGTCTAGCGGGAGCTACAATGAGCAGTTCTTC. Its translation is CASSSRSSGSYNEQFF. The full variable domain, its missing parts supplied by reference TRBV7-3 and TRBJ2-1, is GAGVSQTPSNKVTEKGKYVELRCDPISGHTALYWYRQSLGQGPEFLIYFQGTGAADDSGLPNDRFFAVRPEGSVSTLKIQRTERGDSAVYLCASSSRSSGSYNEQFFGPGTRLTVL.